The rows below give T cell receptor beta chains drawn from one sample of a study of blood T cell repertoires in COVID-19. Assay used: immunoSEQ multiplex PCR; TCRdb lists only in-frame clones, some missing. Of some 270,000 clones detected, about 87% appear once; the ten largest clones hold approximately 4%. Sequences were obtained from PBMCs or T cells enriched from blood (not recorded which). The receptors stem from a woman aged 25 to 39 with acute COVID-19. Both conserved end residues are part of each CDR3. D genes are given only for firm matches. Some rows have no size entry. The others give once, few or many, or a class for an expanded clone.

abundance	d_gene	v_gene	j_gene	CDR3aa	CDR3nt
once	NA	TRBV6-2/TRBV6-3	TRBJ1-5	CASSYSLGEGQPQHF	TGTGCCAGCAGTTACTCTCTCGGGGAGGGTCAGCCCCAGCATTTT
NA	TRBD1	TRBV5-4	TRBJ2-7	CASSQDPGQGLSYEQYF	TGTGCCAGCAGCCAAGACCCGGGACAGGGCCTCTCCTACGAGCAGTACTTC
once	TRBD2	TRBV7-9	TRBJ2-3	CASSSGTSGRSDTQYF	TGTGCCAGCAGCTCCGGGACTAGCGGGAGGTCAGATACGCAGTATTTT
NA	NA	TRBV5-6	TRBJ1-2	CASSLVDSKSYGYTF	TGTGCCAGCAGCTTGGTAGACAGCAAAAGCTATGGCTACACCTTC
NA	NA	TRBV27	TRBJ2-1	CASSFGNEQFF	TGTGCCAGCAGTTTCGGCAATGAGCAGTTCTTC
NA	TRBD2	TRBV15	TRBJ2-7	CATSRDLVAGVGEQYF	TGTGCCACCAGCAGAGATTTGGTAGCGGGAGTAGGCGAGCAGTACTTC
NA	NA	TRBV6-1	TRBJ1-4	CASSEAWGRDSTNEKLFF	TGTGCCAGCAGTGAAGCGTGGGGCAGGGATTCAACTAATGAAAAACTGTTTTTT
NA	TRBD1	TRBV10-3	TRBJ2-1	CAISVQGARDEQFF	TGTGCCATCAGTGTACAGGGGGCGCGTGATGAGCAGTTCTTC
NA	TRBD2	TRBV7-3	TRBJ2-3	CASSSRSSGLRDTQYF	TGTGCCAGCAGCTCCCGGTCTAGCGGACTACGAGATACGCAGTATTTT
NA	NA	TRBV4-2	TRBJ1-2	CASSQDKGHGYTF	TGTGCCAGCAGCCAAGATAAGGGGCACGGCTACACCTTC
few	TRBD1	TRBV9	TRBJ2-6	CASSVGTGTGYSGANVLTF	TGTGCCAGCAGCGTAGGAACCGGGACAGGGTACTCTGGGGCCAACGTCCTGACTTTC
NA	TRBD2	TRBV2	TRBJ2-1	CASSENKGSGTYNEQFF	TGTGCCAGCAGTGAAAATAAGGGTAGCGGGACTTACAATGAGCAGTTCTTC
NA	NA	TRBV18	TRBJ1-6	CASSPKDSNSPLHF	TGTGCCAGCTCACCAAAGGACAGCAATTCACCCCTCCACTTT
NA	NA	TRBV10-3	TRBJ1-1	CAISERRAEDTEAFF	TGTGCCATCAGTGAGAGGCGCGCGGAGGACACTGAAGCTTTCTTT
NA	TRBD2	TRBV5-4	TRBJ2-7	CASSQGGSEQYF	TGTGCCAGCAGCCAGGGAGGGAGTGAGCAGTACTTC
NA	NA	TRBV24-1	TRBJ1-1	CATSDLFHGGMNTEAFF	TGTGCCACCAGTGATTTATTTCACGGGGGGATGAACACTGAAGCTTTCTTT
NA	NA	TRBV28	TRBJ2-1	CASRPLGGSYNEQFF	TGTGCCAGCCGCCCGTTGGGAGGATCTTACAATGAGCAGTTCTTC
few	TRBD2	TRBV28	TRBJ2-7	CASSLLGRGTYEQYF	TGTGCCAGCAGTTTGCTGGGGAGGGGAACGTACGAGCAGTACTTC
NA	NA	TRBV4-1	TRBJ1-4	CASSQGGDPLFANEKLFF	TGCGCCAGCAGCCAAGGCGGGGATCCCCTATTCGCTAATGAAAAACTGTTTTTT
NA	NA	TRBV29-1	TRBJ2-7	CSVKVQGGYEQYF	TGCAGCGTGAAGGTACAGGGAGGGTACGAGCAGTACTTC
NA	TRBD2	TRBV5-4	TRBJ2-1	CASTRLAGGDEQFF	TGTGCCAGCACCCGACTAGCGGGAGGCGATGAGCAGTTCTTC
few	TRBD1	TRBV5-6	TRBJ1-1	CASSPTGGGAEAFF	TGTGCCAGCAGCCCGACAGGGGGTGGGGCTGAAGCTTTCTTT
NA	TRBD1	TRBV7-9	TRBJ2-7	CASSPQQGTWDEQYF	TGTGCCAGCAGCCCTCAACAGGGGACATGGGACGAGCAGTACTTC
once	NA	TRBV5-1	TRBJ2-7	CASSFSGEGGYEQYF	TGCGCCAGCAGCTTCTCAGGAGAGGGTGGTTACGAGCAGTACTTC
once	TRBD1	TRBV2	TRBJ1-5	CASSEQGASNQPQHF	TGTGCCAGCAGTGAACAGGGGGCGAGCAATCAGCCCCAGCATTTT
NA	NA	TRBV7-2	TRBJ2-7	CASSSYSGPYEQYF	TGTGCCAGCAGCTCCTATAGCGGTCCCTACGAGCAGTACTTC
NA	TRBD1	TRBV4-1	TRBJ2-2	CASSQEQGVNTGELFF	TGCGCCAGCAGCCAAGAACAGGGGGTGAACACCGGGGAGCTGTTTTTT
NA	NA	TRBV6-5	TRBJ1-2	CASSQSSYDYGYTF	TGTGCCAGCAGCCAGTCCTCTTACGACTATGGCTACACCTTC
NA	NA	TRBV3-1/TRBV3-2	TRBJ1-4	CASSQDSRGGMGLFF	TGTGCCAGCAGCCAAGATAGCAGGGGTGGTATGGGGCTGTTTTTT
NA	NA	TRBV5-1	TRBJ1-4	CASSLAGPAYGGNEKLFF	TGCGCCAGCAGCTTGGCGGGGCCAGCCTACGGGGGTAATGAAAAACTGTTTTTT
NA	TRBD1	TRBV4-2	TRBJ1-4	CASSQQGAGEKLFF	TGTGCCAGCAGCCAACAGGGGGCGGGTGAAAAACTGTTTTTT
NA	NA	TRBV3-1/TRBV3-2	TRBJ2-1	CASSPTRESSYNEQFF	TGTGCCAGCAGCCCCACGAGGGAGAGCTCCTACAATGAGCAGTTCTTC
NA	NA	TRBV4-3	TRBJ2-7	CASSQDHSYEQYF	TGCGCCAGCAGCCAAGACCACTCCTACGAGCAGTACTTC
NA	NA	TRBV29-1	TRBJ1-1	CSVPTDSMNTEAFF	TGCAGCGTCCCTACCGACAGCATGAACACTGAAGCTTTCTTT
NA	TRBD1	TRBV28	TRBJ2-7	CASSSPGQAPYEQYF	TGTGCCAGCAGTTCCCCCGGACAGGCCCCCTACGAGCAGTACTTC